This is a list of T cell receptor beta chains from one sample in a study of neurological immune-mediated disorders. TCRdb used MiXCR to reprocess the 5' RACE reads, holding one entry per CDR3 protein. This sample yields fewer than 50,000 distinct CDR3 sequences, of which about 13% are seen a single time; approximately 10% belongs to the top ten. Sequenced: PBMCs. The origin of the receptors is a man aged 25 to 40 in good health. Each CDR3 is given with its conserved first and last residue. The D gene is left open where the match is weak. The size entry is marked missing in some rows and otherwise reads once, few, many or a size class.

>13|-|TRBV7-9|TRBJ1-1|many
CASSLGEKGEAFF
TGTGCCAGCAGCTTAGGTGAGAAGGGTGAAGCTTTCTTT
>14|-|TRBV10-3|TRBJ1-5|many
CAISESGERGPQHF
TGTGCCATCAGTGAGTCCGGGGAGAGGGGGCCCCAGCATTTT
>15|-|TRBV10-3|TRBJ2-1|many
CAISVSVAVYNEQFF
TGTGCCATCAGTGTTAGCGTAGCGGTATACAATGAGCAGTTCTTC
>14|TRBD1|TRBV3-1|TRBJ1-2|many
CASSQEGQLYGYTF
TGTGCCAGCAGCCAAGAGGGACAGTTATATGGCTACACCTTC
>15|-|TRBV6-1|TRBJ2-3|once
CASREETGHTDTQYF
TGTGCCAGCAGAGAAGAAACGGGGCACACAGATACGCAGTATTTT
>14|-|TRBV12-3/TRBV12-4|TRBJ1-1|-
CASTWGPQNTEAFF
TGTGCCAGCACCTGGGGGCCGCAGAACACTGAAGCTTTCTTT
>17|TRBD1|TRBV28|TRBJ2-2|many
CASKNLGTGARNGELFF
TGTGCCAGCAAAAACCTCGGGACAGGGGCGCGTAACGGGGAGCTGTTTTTT
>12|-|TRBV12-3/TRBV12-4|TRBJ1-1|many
CASRLHTFGAFF
TGTGCCAGCAGGCTCCACACTTTCGGTGCTTTCTTT
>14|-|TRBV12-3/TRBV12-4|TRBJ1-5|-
CTSSLAWGNQPQHF
TGTACCAGCAGTTTAGCGTGGGGAAATCAGCCCCAACATTTT
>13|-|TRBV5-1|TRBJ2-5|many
CASSLRQGETQYF
TGCGCCAGCAGCTTGCGGCAGGGAGAGACCCAGTACTTC
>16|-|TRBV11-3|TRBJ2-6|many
CASSLAGIGGANVLTF
TGTGCCAGCAGCTTAGCTGGGATTGGTGGGGCCAACGTCCTGACTTTC
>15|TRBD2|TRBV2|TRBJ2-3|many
CASSTRGGNTDTQYF
TGTGCCAGCAGTACCCGGGGAGGGAACACAGATACGCAGTATTTT
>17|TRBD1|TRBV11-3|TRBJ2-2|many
CASSTSGTGLNTGELFF
TGTGCCAGCAGCACGTCCGGGACAGGACTGAACACCGGGGAGCTGTTTTTT
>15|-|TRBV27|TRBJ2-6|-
CANSAFSNGANVLTF
TGTGCCAACAGTGCCTTTAGTAATGGGGCCAACGTCCTGACTTTC
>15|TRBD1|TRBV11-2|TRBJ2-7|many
CASSLPGQGSYEQYF
TGTGCCAGCAGCTTACCGGGACAGGGTTCCTACGAGCAGTACTTC
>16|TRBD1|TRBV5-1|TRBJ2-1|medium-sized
CASSLVITGGFNEQFF
TGCGCCAGCAGCTTGGTTATAACAGGGGGCTTCAATGAGCAGTTCTTC